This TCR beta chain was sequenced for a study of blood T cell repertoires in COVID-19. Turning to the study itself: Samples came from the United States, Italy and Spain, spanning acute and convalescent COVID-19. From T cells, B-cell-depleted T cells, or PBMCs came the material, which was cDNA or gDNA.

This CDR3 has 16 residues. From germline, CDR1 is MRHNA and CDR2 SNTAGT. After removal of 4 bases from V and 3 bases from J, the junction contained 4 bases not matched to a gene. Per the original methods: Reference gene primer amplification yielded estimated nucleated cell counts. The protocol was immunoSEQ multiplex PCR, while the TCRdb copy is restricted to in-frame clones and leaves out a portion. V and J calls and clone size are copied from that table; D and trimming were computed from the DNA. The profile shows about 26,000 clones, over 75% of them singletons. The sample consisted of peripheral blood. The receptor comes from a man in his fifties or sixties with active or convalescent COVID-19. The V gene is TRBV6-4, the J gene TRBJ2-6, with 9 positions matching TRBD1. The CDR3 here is CASSGGDRDGANVLTF. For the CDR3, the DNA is TGTGCCAGCAGTGGAGGGGACAGGGATGGGGCCAACGTCCTGACTTTC.